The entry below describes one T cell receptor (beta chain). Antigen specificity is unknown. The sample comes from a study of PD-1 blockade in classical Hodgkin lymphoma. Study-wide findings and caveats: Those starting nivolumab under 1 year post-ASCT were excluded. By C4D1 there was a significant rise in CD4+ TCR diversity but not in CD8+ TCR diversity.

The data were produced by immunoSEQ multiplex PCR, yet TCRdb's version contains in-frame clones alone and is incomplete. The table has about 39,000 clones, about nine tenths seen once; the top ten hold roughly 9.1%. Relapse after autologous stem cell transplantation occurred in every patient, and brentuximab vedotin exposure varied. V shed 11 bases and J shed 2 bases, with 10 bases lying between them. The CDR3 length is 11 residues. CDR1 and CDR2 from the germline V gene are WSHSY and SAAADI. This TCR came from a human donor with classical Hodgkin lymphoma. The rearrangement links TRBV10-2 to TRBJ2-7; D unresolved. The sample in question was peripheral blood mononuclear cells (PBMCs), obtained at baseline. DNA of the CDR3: TGCGCCTCCGGCAGCCCCTACGAGCAGTACTTC. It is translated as CASGSPYEQYF.